These 10 T cell receptor beta chains share one sample of origin, sequenced in a study of blood T cell repertoires in COVID-19. This table comes from immunoSEQ multiplex PCR, and its TCRdb copy is limited to in-frame clones, with some not included. The table has about 64,000 clones, 75% to 90% seen once; the top ten hold over 10%. The sequenced material came from peripheral blood. All receptors derive from a human donor in a cohort sampled during active COVID-19.

This clone was recorded a few times. This chain uses TRBV7-2 with TRBJ1-2; TRBD1 matches at 8 bases. CDR3 length: 16 amino acids. Trimming at V came to 1 base and at J to 2 bases, leaving 6 bases not matched to a gene. Germline CDR1 and CDR2: SGHTA and FQGNSA. The CDR3 loop reads CASSLGPGGLNYGYTF. The CDR3 DNA reads TGTGCCAGCAGCTTAGGTCCAGGGGGCCTAAACTATGGCTACACCTTC.

V and J are TRBV24-1 and TRBJ1-4; TRBD1 matches 11 bases. CDR1 KGHDR and CDR2 SFDVKD come from the germline V gene. The CDR3 consists of 15 residues. The junction had 4 bases not matched to a gene; V was cut back by 4 bases and J by 7 bases. CDR3 in DNA: TGTGCCACCAGTGACCCCGGGACAGGGGGTGAAAAACTGTTTTTT. This sequence encodes CATSDPGTGGEKLFF.

The chain combines TRBV19 with TRBJ2-1; 7 nucleotides line up with TRBD1. Germline V CDR1 and CDR2: LNHDA, SQIVND (reference sequence). This CDR3 has 18 residues. Unmatched junction bases numbered 18, after V lost 0 bases and J lost 10 bases. The CDR3 here is CASSIDLSYRGRVREQFF. The CDR3, as DNA: TGTGCCAGTAGTATAGATCTCTCGTACAGGGGAAGGGTTAGGGAGCAGTTCTTC.

The chain joins TRBV18 to TRBJ2-7, with D tentatively TRBD2 (5 bases). Germline-derived CDR1 and CDR2 are KGHSH and LQKENI. Trimming left V 3 bases short and J 4 bases short, with 10 bases between. The CDR3 totals 13 residues. The CDR3 coding sequence is TGTGCCAGCTCACCGAGTGGCGGGTACGAGCAGTACGTC. Its protein product is CASSPSGGYEQYV.

This clone was counted once. V is TRBV5-8 and J is TRBJ1-6, with TRBD1 matching 7 bases. The CDR3 loop spans 12 amino acids. Germline V gene lookup returns CDR1 SGHTS and CDR2 YDEGEE. J was trimmed by 12 bases and V by 5 bases; bases with no gene match: 5. CDR3 in DNA: TGTGCCAGCAGTCGTCCAGGGGGACCCCTCCACTTT. Amino acid sequence: CASSRPGGPLHF.

The chain links TRBV7-9 to TRBJ2-7; the D gene is possibly TRBD2 (5 bases). Germline V gene data show CDR1 as SEHNR and CDR2 as FQNEAQ (reference sequence). Between the trimmed V and J ends, which lost 6 bases and 5 bases, there was a span of 14 bases. The CDR3 consists of 13 residues. In DNA, the CDR3 is TGTGCCAGCAGATTTGGAAGCGGACACGAGCAGTACTTC. Protein sequence: CASRFGSGHEQYF. Based on the CDR3 plus reference TRBV7-9 and TRBJ2-7, the full variable domain is DTGVSQNPRHKITKRGQNVTFRCDPISEHNRLYWYRQTLGQGPEFLTYFQNEAQLEKSRLLSDRFSAERPKGSFSTLEIQRTEQGDSAMYLCASRFGSGHEQYFGPGTRLTVT.

The V call is TRBV29-1, the J call TRBJ1-4; weak D call: TRBD1 (6 bases). Trimming removed 3 bases at V and 15 bases at J, with 20 bases between. Germline CDR1 and CDR2: SQVTM and ANQGSEA. CDR3 length: 13 residues. Written as DNA, the CDR3 is TGCAGCGTTGAGTGGGCAGGGGCCGATCGGGTGTTTTTT. Amino acid sequence: CSVEWAGADRVFF. Supplemented by reference TRBV29-1 and TRBJ1-4, the full variable domain reads SAVISQKPSRDICQRGTSLTIQCQVDSQVTMMFWYRQQPGQSLTLIATANQGSEATYESGFVIDKFPISRPNLTFSTLTVSNMSPEDSSIYLCSVEWAGADRVFFGSGTQLSVL.

V usage is TRBV5-5 and J usage is TRBJ2-7, with D possibly matching TRBD2 (7 bases). Germline CDR1 and CDR2: SGHKS and YYEKEE (reference sequence). There are 17 residues in the CDR3. Trimming removed 0 bases from V and 0 bases from J, with 16 bases in between. The DNA for the CDR3 is TGTGCCAGCAGCTTGGGGCTGGGGGGGGCCTTCTCCTACGAGCAGTACGTC. It yields the protein CASSLGLGGAFSYEQYV.

CDR3 protein: CASSFTGTAIYNSPLHF. The CDR3 nucleotides read TGTGCCAGCAGTTTCACCGGGACAGCGATATATAATTCACCCCTCCACTTT. The chain combines TRBV28 with TRBJ1-6; TRBD1 aligns across 7 bases. Germline V CDR1 and CDR2: MDHEN, SYDVKM. The CDR3 is 17 residues long. Trimming took 3 bases from V and 4 from J; bases not matched to a gene: 9.

The gene calls are TRBV13 and TRBJ2-1; 7 bases agree with TRBD1. The CDR3 sequence is 16 residues long. Germline-derived CDR1 and CDR2 are PRHDT and FYEKMQ (reference sequence). J lost 4 bases, V lost 7 bases, and 13 bases had no gene match. CDR3 loop: CASTPDRPEGYNEQFF. In nucleotides, the CDR3 is TGTGCCAGCACCCCGGACAGGCCCGAGGGGTACAATGAGCAGTTCTTC.